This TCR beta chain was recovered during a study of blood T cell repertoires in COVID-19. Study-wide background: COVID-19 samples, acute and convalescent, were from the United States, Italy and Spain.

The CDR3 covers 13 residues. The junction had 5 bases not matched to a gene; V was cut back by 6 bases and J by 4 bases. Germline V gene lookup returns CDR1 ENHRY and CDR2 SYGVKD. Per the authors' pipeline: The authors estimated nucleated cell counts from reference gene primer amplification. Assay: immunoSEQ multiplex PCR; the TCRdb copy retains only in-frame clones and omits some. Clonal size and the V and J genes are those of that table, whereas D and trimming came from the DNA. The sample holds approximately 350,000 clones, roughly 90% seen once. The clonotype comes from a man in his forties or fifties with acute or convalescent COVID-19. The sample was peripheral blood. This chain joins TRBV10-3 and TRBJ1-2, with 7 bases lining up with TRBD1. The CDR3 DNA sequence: TGTGCCATCAGACCGACAGGGAGCTATGGCTACACCTTC. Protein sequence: CAIRPTGSYGYTF.